Listed below are T cell receptor beta chains from one sample, sequenced in a study of cytomegalovirus exposure and HLA in healthy donors. TCRdb's table, derived via immunoSEQ multiplex PCR, lists solely in-frame clones and lacks some. The table has roughly 250,000 clones, around 80% seen once; the top ten hold more than 0.3%. The sample comprised PBMCs. Source of these receptors: a girl aged 2-10 years in good health and CMV-seronegative. The CDR3 runs from the conserved cysteine through the conserved F or W. D genes are given only for firm matches. A clone size is listed for some rows: how often the clone was seen (once, few, many), or a class if it is expanded.

TRBD2,TRBJ2-7,-,14,TRBV10-3,TGTGCCATCAGTACGAGCGGGAGGGCCCACGAGCAGTACTTC,CAISTSGRAHEQYF
TRBD2,TRBJ2-3,few,14,TRBV2,TGTGCCAGCAGAAGACTAGCGGGGGTGGATACGCAGTATTTT,CASRRLAGVDTQYF
-,TRBJ2-2,-,15,TRBV7-9,TGTTCCAGCAGCTTACCCCCCACAGGGCCAGAGGAGCTGTTTTTT,CSSSLPPTGPEELFF
-,TRBJ1-1,few,15,TRBV15,TGTGCCACCAGCAGAGACAGGGGCGCGAACACTGAAGCTTTCTTT,CATSRDRGANTEAFF
-,TRBJ2-7,-,14,TRBV28,TGTGCCAGCAGTTTACAGGGTCATTCCTACGAGCAGTACTTC,CASSLQGHSYEQYF
-,TRBJ1-6,-,13,TRBV9,TGTGCCAGCAGCGTAGGGGAGGGTTCACCCCTCCACTTT,CASSVGEGSPLHF
-,TRBJ2-2,-,15,TRBV5-1,TGCGCCAGCAGCGACAGCAGGGGCTTCGCCGGGGAGCTGTTTTTT,CASSDSRGFAGELFF
-,TRBJ2-1,-,14,TRBV7-3,TGTGCCAGCAGCCCTAGGACTGACTACAATGAGCAGTTCTTC,CASSPRTDYNEQFF
-,TRBJ2-7,-,15,TRBV7-2,TGTGCCAGCAGCTCCTCAGGGGTAAGCTCCTACGAGCAGTACTTC,CASSSSGVSSYEQYF
TRBD1,TRBJ1-1,-,14,TRBV5-1,TGCGCCAGCAGCTGGGGGACAGGGAACACTGAAGCTTTCTTT,CASSWGTGNTEAFF
-,TRBJ1-1,-,15,TRBV19,TGTGCCAGTAATCGGGGGAGGGTAGTCCGAACTGAAGCTTTCTTT,CASNRGRVVRTEAFF
-,TRBJ2-7,-,17,TRBV5-1,TGCGCCAGCAGCCAACAATACAGGGCTACGATGCGCTACGAGCAGTACTTC,CASSQQYRATMRYEQYF
-,TRBJ1-1,-,14,TRBV18,TGTGCCAGCTTCCGACAGGAGAGGGGCACTGAAGCTTTCTTT,CASFRQERGTEAFF
-,TRBJ1-5,-,16,TRBV28,TGTGCCAGCCCATTGTCCCGGACTGAACTTGATCAGCCCCAGCATTTT,CASPLSRTELDQPQHF
TRBD2,TRBJ2-2,-,18,TRBV4-1,TGCGCCAGCAGCCAAGCCCCAGGAGCTAGCGGGAGCACCGGGGAGCTGTTTTTT,CASSQAPGASGSTGELFF
TRBD2,TRBJ2-1,-,17,TRBV10-2,TGCGCCAGCAGTGATAGCGGGAGGCCCCACACATACAATGAGCAGTTCTTC,CASSDSGRPHTYNEQFF
TRBD2,TRBJ2-3,-,12,TRBV29-1,TGCAGCGTTGACCCCGGGAGGGGGGGGCAGTATTTT,CSVDPGRGGQYF
-,TRBJ1-6,-,16,TRBV7-9,TGTGCCAGCAGCTTAGCGCGGATCAAGAGGGATTCACCCCTCCACTTT,CASSLARIKRDSPLHF
-,TRBJ1-2,-,13,TRBV5-1,TGCGCCAGCAGCTTGGACAATAACTATGGCTACACCTTC,CASSLDNNYGYTF
TRBD2,TRBJ2-5,-,15,TRBV9,TGTGCCAGCAGCGTAGATGAGCGGGAGAGAGAGACCCAGTACTTC,CASSVDERERETQYF
-,TRBJ2-5,-,13,TRBV10-3,TGTGCCATCAGTGAAGACGGGCAAGAGACCCAGTACTTC,CAISEDGQETQYF